The next 22 T cell receptor beta chains were all read from a single sample in a study of control samples from healthy donors and cancer patients. Profiling relied on immunoSEQ multiplex PCR, and the TCRdb table lists in-frame clones only, not all of them. The sample contains some 130,000 clones, over 75% of which appear only once. The material sequenced was blood. Receptors originate from a man aged 40-49 years in good health.

This chain uses TRBV30 with TRBJ2-2; the match to TRBD2 covers 8 bases. This CDR3 has 16 amino acids. Germline CDR1 reads GTSNPN; CDR2 reads SVGIG (reference sequence). The ends lost 4 bases at V and 2 bases at J; junction bases unmatched: 9. The CDR3 loop reads CAWTGAGEENTGELFF. CDR3 bases: TGTGCCTGGACGGGAGCGGGGGAGGAAAACACCGGGGAGCTGTTTTTT.

V and J are TRBV5-1 and TRBJ1-2, with 8 bases identical to TRBD1. With 3 bases clipped from V and 8 bases from J, the junction kept 6 bases outside the gene matches. The CDR3 spans 13 residues. Germline V CDR1 and CDR2: SGHRS, YFSETQ. The CDR3 loop reads CASSSDRDFGYTF. CDR3 in DNA: TGCGCCAGCAGCTCGGACAGGGACTTCGGCTACACCTTC.

This chain uses TRBV27 with TRBJ1-3; 8 bases match TRBD1. Germline CDR1 MNHEY, CDR2 SMNVEV (reference sequence). CDR3 length: 14 residues. V lost 6 bases and J lost 3; bases outside the gene matches: 4. CDR3 nucleotide sequence: TGTGCCAGCAGGGAACAGGGGGGTGGAAACACCATATATTTT. Its protein is CASREQGGGNTIYF.

The gene calls are TRBV14 and TRBJ2-1; D not resolved. The CDR3 spans 15 residues. V was trimmed by 1 base and J by 2 bases, leaving 9 bases between them. Germline V gene lookup returns CDR1 SGHDN and CDR2 FVKESK. The CDR3 reads CASSQAVTAYNEQFF. DNA for the CDR3: TGTGCCAGCAGCCAAGCGGTTACAGCCTACAATGAGCAGTTCTTC.

V usage is TRBV7-9 and J usage is TRBJ1-6; TRBD1 agrees at 9 bases. This CDR3 comprises 14 residues. Germline CDR1 reads SEHNR; CDR2 reads FQNEAQ (reference sequence). V was clipped by 5 bases and J by 5 bases; unmatched bases: 1. CDR3 DNA: TGTGCCAGCAGCCGGACAGGGGATAATTCACCCCTCCACTTT. It translates to CASSRTGDNSPLHF. Based on the CDR3 plus reference TRBV7-9 and TRBJ1-6, the full variable domain is DTGVSQNPRHKITKRGQNVTFRCDPISEHNRLYWYRQTLGQGPEFLTYFQNEAQLEKSRLLSDRFSAERPKGSFSTLEIQRTEQGDSAMYLCASSRTGDNSPLHFGNGTRLTVT.

The chain links TRBV30 to TRBJ1-4, with 7 nucleotides matching TRBD1. Unmatched junction bases numbered 8, after V lost 6 bases and J lost 7 bases. The CDR3 is 13 residues long. Germline CDR1 GTSNPN, CDR2 SVGIG (reference sequence). CDR3 loop: CACRPGTAEKLFF. The CDR3 DNA follows: TGTGCCTGCCGGCCTGGGACAGCTGAAAAACTGTTTTTT. Drawing the rest from reference TRBV30 and TRBJ1-4, the complete variable domain is SQTIHQWPATLVQPVGSPLSLECTVEGTSNPNLYWYRQAAGRGLQLLFYSVGIGQISSEVPQNLSASRPQDRQFILSSKKLLLSDSGFYLCACRPGTAEKLFFGSGTQLSVL.

The chain joins TRBV2 to TRBJ2-3, with 10 bases matching TRBD1. The germline gives CDR1 SNHLY, CDR2 FYNNEI. V shed 7 bases and J 11 bases; nucleotides not matched to a gene: 15. CDR3 length: 15 amino acids. This CDR3 reads CASTFRDRGPRVQYF. CDR3 nucleotide sequence: TGTGCCAGCACCTTCAGGGACAGGGGCCCCCGTGTGCAGTATTTT.

The chain is built from TRBV5-4 and TRBJ1-1; D is perhaps TRBD1 (5 bases). Trimming removed 0 bases from V and 3 bases from J, with 18 bases in between. The CDR3 contains 17 residues. Germline V CDR1 and CDR2: SGHNT, YYREEE (reference sequence). The CDR3 spells CASSLGGNRDGDTEAFF. The CDR3 DNA follows: TGTGCCAGCAGCTTGGGGGGGAACCGGGACGGAGACACTGAAGCTTTCTTT.

The rearrangement joins TRBV2 to TRBJ1-5; TRBD1 matches at 12 bases. Per the germline V gene, CDR1 is SNHLY and CDR2 is FYNNEI. The V gene end was trimmed by 1 base and the J gene end by 7 bases; junction bases not matched to a gene: 5. The CDR3 sequence is 16 residues long. CDR3 coding DNA: TGTGCCAGCAGTGAAGGGGGACAGGGGGCGCGGCAGCCCCAGCATTTT. Its translation is CASSEGGQGARQPQHF. The full variable domain, its missing parts supplied by reference TRBV2 and TRBJ1-5, is EPEVTQTPSHQVTQMGQEVILRCVPISNHLYFYWYRQILGQKVEFLVSFYNNEISEKSEIFDDQFSVERPDGSNFTLKIRSTKLEDSAMYFCASSEGGQGARQPQHFGDGTRLSIL.

The rearrangement uses TRBV12-3 or TRBV12-4 and TRBJ1-4; D unresolved. This CDR3 contains 13 residues. V shed 6 bases and J shed 11 bases, with 16 bases lying between them. CDR3 sequence reads: CASSKGGVEKLFF. In nucleotides, the CDR3 is TGTGCCAGCAGCAAGGGCGGCGTCGAGAAACTGTTTTTT.

The genes are TRBV5-6 and TRBJ2-5, with 16 bases lining up with TRBD2. Germline assignment: CDR1 SGHDT and CDR2 YYEEEE. The CDR3 has 17 residues. Trimming took 3 bases from V and 5 from J; bases not matched to a gene: 7. CDR3 loop: CASSSGLAGGPGETQYF. In DNA form, the CDR3 reads TGTGCCAGCAGCTCGGGACTAGCGGGGGGGCCCGGTGAGACCCAGTACTTC.

The chain employs TRBV4-1 and TRBJ1-5; D not resolved. Germline CDR1 is MGHRA and CDR2 is YSYEKL. V lost 1 base and J 7 bases, leaving 5 bases between the germline ends. This CDR3 comprises 12 residues. This CDR3 reads CASSQGGQPQHF. For the CDR3, the DNA is TGCGCCAGCAGCCAAGGTGGCCAGCCCCAGCATTTT.

The chain combines TRBV7-8 with TRBJ1-2, with 10 bases lining up with TRBD1. The CDR3 runs 16 residues. J was trimmed by 2 bases and V by 6 bases; bases with no gene match: 9. The germline V gene encodes CDR1 SGHVS and CDR2 FQNEAQ. The CDR3 loop is CASSSYGTGDNYGYTF. CDR3 coding DNA: TGTGCCAGCAGTTCTTACGGGACAGGGGACAACTATGGCTACACCTTC.

The chain employs TRBV5-1 and TRBJ2-7; tentatively, D is TRBD1 (5 bases). V was trimmed by 4 bases and J by 5 bases, leaving 13 bases between them. The CDR3 loop spans 13 amino acids. The germline V gene has CDR1 SGHRS and CDR2 YFSETQ. This CDR3 reads CASSQQGQDEQYF. DNA for the CDR3: TGCGCCAGCAGCCAACAAGGACAAGACGAGCAGTACTTC.

The rearrangement links TRBV4-2 to TRBJ2-2; no reliable D call. The CDR3 runs to 16 residues. The V end lost 0 bases, the J end lost 5 bases, and 13 bases lay between the germline ends. Germline V gene sequence: CDR1 LGHNA, CDR2 YNFKEQ. The CDR3, as DNA: TGTGCCAGCAGCCAAGACGGGCGACACCCAACCGGGGAGCTGTTTTTT. It codes for CASSQDGRHPTGELFF.

V is TRBV2 and J is TRBJ1-4, with D hard to call. Per the germline V gene, CDR1 is SNHLY and CDR2 is FYNNEI. CDR3 length: 13 amino acids. Trimming shortened V by 5 bases and J by 5 bases, and 9 bases separated the two germline ends. DNA of the CDR3: TGTGCCAGCAGTCAGTCGGGGAATGAAAAACTGTTTTTT. This encodes CASSQSGNEKLFF.

The rearrangement links TRBV9 to TRBJ2-2; 15 bases fit TRBD2. Per the germline V gene, CDR1 is SGDLS and CDR2 is YYNGEE. V gave up 2 bases and J gave up 0 bases; unmatched junction bases: 2. There are 18 residues in the CDR3. Here the CDR3 DNA reads TGTGCCAGCAGCGTGGGGACTAGCGGGGGGTCGAACACCGGGGAGCTGTTTTTT. Its protein product is CASSVGTSGGSNTGELFF.

V is TRBV5-1 and J is TRBJ1-1; D gene ambiguous. Germline values: CDR1 SGHRS, CDR2 YFSETQ. Trimming took off 3 bases at V and 10 bases at J, with 16 bases between the two ends. The CDR3 length is 13 residues. CDR3 nucleotides: TGCGCCAGCAGCTCTGGCCCCGAAGCAGGAGCTTTCTTT. Translating gives CASSSGPEAGAFF.

This clone was observed a handful of times. V usage is TRBV11-2 and J usage is TRBJ2-7; tentative D call: TRBD1 (5 bases). V shed 3 bases and J shed 6 bases, with 9 bases lying between them. This CDR3 has 12 residues. CDR1 and CDR2 (germline): SGHAT, FQNNGV. In DNA form, the CDR3 reads TGTGCCAGCAGCTTTTGGGGCGGCGAGCAGTACTTC. Protein: CASSFWGGEQYF.

This clone was seen once. The chain couples TRBV6-1 to TRBJ2-5; D is undetermined. With 3 bases removed from V and 7 bases from J, the gap between germline ends came to 15 bases. In germline, CDR1 is MNHNS, CDR2 SASEGT. The CDR3 runs 14 residues. The CDR3 sequence is CASSDNRARGTQYF. Here the CDR3 DNA reads TGTGCCAGCAGTGACAACAGAGCCCGTGGGACCCAGTACTTC.

As DNA, the CDR3 is TGTGCCAGCAGTGTGTTTACAGGGCTTGAGCAGTTCTTC. Its protein product is CASSVFTGLEQFF. This rearrangement joins TRBV2 to TRBJ2-1; maybe TRBD1 (6 bases). The germline CDR1 and CDR2 sequences are SNHLY and FYNNEI. The CDR3 consists of 13 residues. Deletions cut 4 bases from V and 9 bases from J, with 13 bases between.

The chain links TRBV15 to TRBJ2-4; D may be TRBD2 (5 bases). The germline gives CDR1 LNHNV, CDR2 YYDKDF (reference sequence). This CDR3 has 15 residues. The V end lost 3 bases, the J end lost 0 bases, and 9 bases lay between the germline ends. Written as DNA, the CDR3 is TGTGCCACCAGCAGGGGAGTTCTAGCCAAAAACATTCAGTACTTC. Translation: CATSRGVLAKNIQYF.